This T cell receptor (beta chain) was obtained from a study of blood T cells in healthy people across ages. Study results and caveats: While age rose, TCR beta diversity per million T cells dropped in a roughly linear way.

PBMCs numbering at least 6 million were isolated per sample. The germline gives CDR1 MNHEY, CDR2 SMNVEV (reference sequence). The CDR3 extends over 15 amino acids. Next came a second PCR, run for about 7 to 12 cycles, which used a sample-barcoded 5' primer along with a J-beta primer mix. A template-switch adaptor with 12 random nucleotides tagged each cDNA molecule. TCRdb recomputed calls from the 5' RACE reads with MiXCR, one row per CDR3 protein. This sample has fewer than 800,000 distinct CDR3 sequences, with around 48% found just once. A note on this clonotype: No antigen is known for it. One junction end does not reproduce the germline sequence, and a read error may be involved.

Sequencing was carried out using blood. V and J are TRBV27 and TRBJ2-1; no clear D gene. The TCR originated in a woman between 55 and 75 years old in good health. Written as DNA, the CDR3 is TGTGCCGGCAGTTTATCTCTTAGCTCCTACAATGAGCAGTTCTTC. It is translated as CAGSLSLSSYNEQFF.